These 32 T cell receptor beta chains came from one sample sequenced in a study of human T cells and chemical hapten exposure. TCRdb ran MiXCR on the RACE reads and lists one entry per CDR3 protein. The sample lists fewer than 150,000 distinct CDR3 sequences, roughly an eighth seen once, with 0.9% to 0.95% in the top ten. Time point indicated: patch test 1, 2 weeks after DPC sensitization. Described treatment: therapeutic diphenylcyclopropenone sensitization with weekly scalp DPC. The source was whole blood, collected in connection with sensitization to the hapten diphenylcyclopropenone (DPC). These receptors originate from a man aged 18 to 35 with alopecia areata. Some clones in this sample may be carry-over from other donors' samples.

The rearrangement joins TRBV2 to TRBJ1-5, with D perhaps TRBD1 (6 bases). With 7 bases removed from V and 3 bases from J, the gap between germline ends came to 16 bases. The CDR3 length is 15 residues. From germline, CDR1 is SNHLY and CDR2 FYNNEI. This CDR3 reads CASKLDGQPNQPQHF. CDR3 sequence (DNA): TGTGCCAGCAAGTTAGACGGACAGCCCAATCAGCCCCAGCATTTT.

A few counts support this clonotype. The genes are TRBV2 and TRBJ2-3; no definite D call. Between the trimmed V and J ends, which lost 8 bases and 1 base, there was a span of 10 bases. Germline V gene lookup returns CDR1 SNHLY and CDR2 FYNNEI. This CDR3 has 13 residues. The CDR3 spells CASGIYGTDTQYF. The CDR3 DNA reads TGTGCCAGCGGCATTTATGGCACAGATACGCAGTATTTT.

Comment on this clonotype: Being one base from a much bigger clone, this may be a read error. The chain has TRBV11-2 and TRBJ2-1; no clear D. The V gene's germline CDR1 is SGHAT and CDR2 FQNNGV. This CDR3 spans 16 amino acids. The V end was cut by 3 bases, the J end by 1 base, with 13 bases between. CDR3: CASSFDTQASYNEQFF. The CDR3 DNA reads TGTGCCAGCAGCTTCGACACCCAGGCGTCCTACAATGAGCAGTTCTTC.

This clonotype came up many times. The chain has TRBV7-8 and TRBJ1-4, with D unresolved. Germline V lookup: CDR1 SGHVS, CDR2 FQNEAQ. The V end was cut by 1 base, the J end by 10 bases, with 10 bases between. CDR3 length equals 13 residues. CDR3 nucleotide sequence: TGTGCCAGCAGCTTAGGTCCGATAGGAAAACTGTTTTTT. As protein: CASSLGPIGKLFF.

This clonotype was picked up one time. The chain recombines TRBV4-2 with TRBJ1-1, with a tentative D call TRBD1 (5 bases). V was trimmed by 7 bases and J by 5 bases, leaving 17 bases between them. The CDR3 runs to 14 residues. The germline V gene has CDR1 LGHNA and CDR2 YNFKEQ. CDR3 in DNA: TGTGCCAGCAAACTTCAGACAGATTCTACTGAAGCTTTCTTT. As protein: CASKLQTDSTEAFF.

This clonotype was recorded many times. CDR3 DNA: TGTGCCAGCAGCCAAGGAGGACGGGGGAGGTCTGGGGCCAACGTCCTGACTTTC. This encodes CASSQGGRGRSGANVLTF. This chain links TRBV3-1 with TRBJ2-6, with D possibly matching TRBD2 (6 bases). CDR1 is LGHDT, CDR2 YNNKEL, per germline (reference sequence). V lost 1 base and J lost 1, with 14 bases in between. This CDR3 comprises 18 residues.

The chain recombines TRBV12-3 or TRBV12-4 with TRBJ1-2, with D hard to call. CDR3 length: 12 residues. V gave up 2 bases and J gave up 12 bases, with 13 bases separating them. The CDR3 sequence: CASSLFVGGNTF. The CDR3 nucleotides read TGTGCCAGCAGTTTATTTGTGGGAGGCAACACCTTC.

Only a few counts were recorded for this clonotype. The chain couples TRBV6-2 or TRBV6-3 to TRBJ1-1, with D uncertain. CDR3 size: 15 residues. Germline assignment: CDR1 MNHEY and CDR2 SVGEGT. V lost 3 bases to trimming and J lost 5 bases, with 16 bases between them. The CDR3 DNA reads TGTGCCAGCAGTTATGGTCAGTTTGGAACTACTGAAGCTTTCTTT. Protein: CASSYGQFGTTEAFF.

This clonotype was recorded a few times. This sequence joins TRBV11-3 and TRBJ2-1; D possibly uses TRBD1 or TRBD2 (5 bases each). This CDR3 spans 14 amino acids. Germline CDR1 is SGHNT and CDR2 is YENEEA. V shed 8 bases and J shed 8 bases, with 19 bases lying between them. The CDR3 DNA reads as TGTGCCAGCTCTCCGACAAGAGGGGCCGATGAGCAGTTCTTC. As protein: CASSPTRGADEQFF.

This clonotype was recorded many times. The chain uses TRBV6-2 or TRBV6-3 and TRBJ1-2; 7 bases map to TRBD1. Germline loops: CDR1 MNHEY, CDR2 SVGEGT. CDR3 size: 14 residues. Trimming at V came to 5 bases and at J to 4 bases, leaving 7 bases not matched to a gene. The CDR3 here is CASSDRTGSYGYTF. CDR3 nucleotides: TGTGCCAGCAGTGACCGGACAGGCAGCTATGGCTACACCTTC.

The chain combines TRBV20-1 with TRBJ2-7; 7 nucleotides align to TRBD1. In germline, CDR1 is DFQATT, CDR2 SNEGSKA (reference sequence). Trimming removed 6 bases from V and 2 bases from J; junction bases left unmatched: 7. The CDR3 contains 13 residues. The CDR3 bases are TGCAGTGCGGGGGACAGTGGGGCCTACGAGCAGTACTTC. Encoded protein: CSAGDSGAYEQYF.

This clonotype appeared a few times. The V call is TRBV6-5, the J call TRBJ2-5; 8 bases are shared with TRBD2. The V and J ends lost 0 bases and 5 bases, in that order; junction bases with no gene match: 2. Germline CDR1 reads MNHEY; CDR2 reads SVGAGI. This CDR3 spans 14 amino acids. The CDR3 region has the DNA TGTGCCAGCAGTTACTCCGGGGGGGTGGAGACCCAGTACTTC. Translated: CASSYSGGVETQYF.

The chain recombines TRBV19 with TRBJ2-5, with a tentative D call TRBD2 (6 bases). V was cut by 9 bases and J by 2 bases, with 13 bases left in between. The CDR3 extends over 13 amino acids. Per germline, CDR1 LNHDA and CDR2 SQIVND (reference sequence). CDR3 DNA sequence: TGTGCCAGCTCAGCGGGCCGTCAAGAGACCCAGTACTTC. Its translation is CASSAGRQETQYF.

The table lists this clonotype with a few counts. The J gene is TRBJ2-4, the V gene TRBV20-1; D call uncertain. The germline gives CDR1 DFQATT, CDR2 SNEGSKA (reference sequence). The CDR3 is 15 amino acids. Trimming took off 6 bases at V and 0 bases at J, with 15 bases between the two ends. In nucleotides, the CDR3 is TGCAGTGCCCGCAGACGGACCCTAGCCAAAAACATTCAGTACTTC. Its protein is CSARRRTLAKNIQYF.

This clonotype was seen more than once but under ten times. The chain carries TRBV3-1 and TRBJ2-5; the D is unclear. Trimming took 4 bases from V and 4 from J, leaving 16 bases between them. CDR1 and CDR2 from the germline V gene are LGHDT and YNNKEL (reference sequence). The CDR3 contains 15 residues. The CDR3 DNA reads as TGTGCCAGCAGCCCTACTTCTGGTTGGGGAGAGACCCAGTACTTC. Its protein product is CASSPTSGWGETQYF.

J is TRBJ1-1 and V is TRBV25-1, with TRBD1 as a possible D gene (5 bases). This CDR3 has 12 residues. Per the germline V gene, CDR1 is MGHDK and CDR2 is SYGVNS. V was cut by 2 bases and J by 10 bases, with 11 bases left in between. The CDR3 bases are TGTGCCAGCAGTGAAGAGGGGACCAGAGCTTTCTTT. Translated: CASSEEGTRAFF. Full variable domain (outside the CDR3, taken from reference TRBV25-1 and TRBJ1-1): EADIYQTPRYLVIGTGKKITLECSQTMGHDKMYWYQQDPGMELHLIHYSYGVNSTEKGDLSSESTVSRIRTEHFPLTLESARPSHTSQYLCASSEEGTRAFFGQGTRLTVV.

The chain is built from TRBV7-9 and TRBJ1-2; tentative D call: TRBD1 (6 bases). CDR1 and CDR2 (germline): SEHNR, FQNEAQ (reference sequence). The CDR3 extends over 12 amino acids. Trimming stripped 6 bases from V and 8 bases from J, with 13 bases between. The CDR3 is CASSSQGSGYTF. Written as DNA, the CDR3 is TGTGCCAGCAGTTCACAGGGATCCGGCTACACCTTC.

This clonotype has just a few counts. This chain uses TRBV6-6 with TRBJ1-4; tentative D call: TRBD1 (5 bases). The CDR3 length is 15 residues. Looked up from germline, CDR1 is MNHNY and CDR2 is SVGAGI (reference sequence). Trimming removed 8 bases at V and 10 bases at J, with 23 bases between. The CDR3 region has the DNA TGTGCCAGCCTGGCGGATGGGACCCTAGGGAGAAAACTGTTTTTT. Translation: CASLADGTLGRKLFF.

The rearrangement uses TRBV4-3 and TRBJ2-2, with D maybe TRBD1 (6 bases). V lost 0 bases, J lost 4 bases, and 12 bases lay in between. The CDR3 runs 16 residues. Looked up from germline, CDR1 is LGHNA and CDR2 is YSLEER. The CDR3 loop is CASSQEGQGTTGELFF. Written as DNA, the CDR3 is TGCGCCAGCAGCCAAGAAGGGCAGGGGACCACCGGGGAGCTGTTTTTT.

This clonotype was observed a handful of times. This chain connects TRBV9 to TRBJ1-2, with unresolved D. Per the germline V gene, CDR1 is SGDLS and CDR2 is YYNGEE. This CDR3 spans 11 amino acids. V was trimmed by 7 bases and J by 8 bases, leaving 12 bases between them. The CDR3 reads CASGEGNGYTF. CDR3 in DNA: TGTGCCAGCGGAGAGGGTAACGGCTACACCTTC.

Written as DNA, the CDR3 is TGTGCCAGCAGCCCGACAGGGAGTCAGGTCAAAAACATTCAGTACTTC. Translation: CASSPTGSQVKNIQYF. The V call is TRBV7-9, the J call TRBJ2-4, with 7 bases fitting TRBD1. Germline V gives CDR1 SEHNR, CDR2 FQNEAQ (reference sequence). CDR3 size: 16 residues. Germline trimming cut 5 bases from V and 3 bases from J; bases unmatched to any gene: 10. The variable domain in full, completed from reference TRBV7-9 and TRBJ2-4, reads DTGVSQNPRHKITKRGQNVTFRCDPISEHNRLYWYRQTLGQGPEFLTYFQNEAQLEKSRLLSDRFSAERPKGSFSTLEIQRTEQGDSAMYLCASSPTGSQVKNIQYFGAGTRLSVL.

V usage is TRBV6-2 or TRBV6-3 and J usage is TRBJ2-7; D uncertain. In germline, CDR1 is MNHEY, CDR2 SVGEGT. V lost 10 bases, J lost 8 bases, and 9 bases lay in between. The CDR3 contains 9 residues. The CDR3 loop is CATAVKQYF. The CDR3, as DNA: TGTGCCACTGCTGTGAAGCAGTACTTC.

Details on this clonotype: This could be a read error, since a much larger clone is one nucleotide away. J is TRBJ2-2 and V is TRBV3-1; the D is unclear. The CDR3 is made up of 11 amino acids. Germline V lookup: CDR1 LGHDT, CDR2 YNNKEL (reference sequence). V lost 2 bases and J lost 5, with 0 bases in between. The CDR3 here is CASSQTGELFF. In nucleotides, the CDR3 is TGTGCCAGCAGCCAAACCGGGGAGCTGTTTTTT.

This clonotype was seen a handful of times. This chain connects TRBV12-3 or TRBV12-4 to TRBJ2-7; 7 bases are a match to TRBD2. V gave up 3 bases and J gave up 2 bases; unmatched junction bases: 1. CDR3 length equals 13 residues. The CDR3 region is CASSFGGTYEQYF. The DNA of the CDR3 is TGTGCCAGCAGTTTCGGGGGGACCTACGAGCAGTACTTC.

This clonotype has a handful of counts. The chain couples TRBV7-3 to TRBJ2-1, with 8 bases that match TRBD2. The CDR3 loop spans 15 amino acids. Germline loops: CDR1 SGHTA, CDR2 FQGTGA. Trimming removed 5 bases from V and 6 bases from J; junction bases left unmatched: 9. The CDR3 reads CASSPTGLGVNEQFF. The CDR3 bases are TGTGCCAGCAGCCCCACGGGACTAGGAGTCAATGAGCAGTTCTTC. The full variable domain, completed using reference TRBV7-3 and TRBJ2-1, is GAGVSQTPSNKVTEKGKYVELRCDPISGHTALYWYRQSLGQGPEFLIYFQGTGAADDSGLPNDRFFAVRPEGSVSTLKIQRTERGDSAVYLCASSPTGLGVNEQFFGPGTRLTVL.

This clonotype was detected many times. The chain links TRBV19 to TRBJ2-3; the D gene is possibly TRBD2 (5 bases). The V end was cut by 5 bases, the J end by 2 bases, with 17 bases between. This CDR3 is 16 amino acids long. Germline V lookup: CDR1 LNHDA, CDR2 SQIVND (reference sequence). CDR3 sequence (DNA): TGTGCCAGTAGTCTCCAGAGGGTAGCCGACACAGATACGCAGTATTTT. Encoded protein: CASSLQRVADTDTQYF.

This clonotype was detected a few times. The J gene is TRBJ1-1, the V gene TRBV7-2; no clear D. V lost 3 bases to trimming and J lost 1 base, with 12 bases between them. CDR3 length equals 15 residues. Germline V gene lookup returns CDR1 SGHTA and CDR2 FQGNSA. The CDR3 coding sequence is TGTGCCAGCAGCTTCCCTCTGACGGAGAACACTGAAGCTTTCTTT. It codes for CASSFPLTENTEAFF. The entire variable domain, with the rest obtained from reference TRBV7-2 and TRBJ1-1, is as follows: GAGVSQSPSNKVTEKGKDVELRCDPISGHTALYWYRQSLGQGLEFLIYFQGNSAPDKSGLPSDRFSAERTGGSVSTLTIQRTQQEDSAVYLCASSFPLTENTEAFFGQGTRLTVV.

V and J are TRBV11-2 and TRBJ2-3; D unresolved. V lost 5 bases, J lost 5 bases, and 17 bases lay in between. This CDR3 is 15 amino acids long. CDR1 is SGHAT, CDR2 FQNNGV, per germline. CDR3 DNA sequence: TGTGCCAGCAGCCCCGCGGCCCTCGTAGAAGATACGCAGTATTTT. Amino acids: CASSPAALVEDTQYF.

This clonotype was counted between two and nine times. For the CDR3, the DNA is TGTGCCAGCACTTTAGGGACCGCCCACACAGATACGCAGTATTTT. The encoded protein is CASTLGTAHTDTQYF. V is TRBV18 and J is TRBJ2-3, with D perhaps matching TRBD1 or TRBD2 (5 bases each). The V gene lost 8 bases and the J gene lost 2 bases, with 17 bases spanning the gap. This CDR3 is built from 15 residues. Germline loops: CDR1 KGHSH, CDR2 LQKENI.

This clonotype was counted at least ten times. The chain has TRBV7-6 and TRBJ2-2; D is unclear. V was trimmed by 4 bases and J by 4 bases, leaving 7 bases between them. CDR1 is SGHVS and CDR2 is FNYEAQ in the germline V gene. This CDR3 has 13 amino acids. In DNA, the CDR3 is TGTGCCAGCAGCTCCATAGCCACCGGGGAGCTGTTTTTT. It encodes CASSSIATGELFF.

The chain carries TRBV7-3 and TRBJ2-2; tentative D call: TRBD2 (6 bases). Trimming stripped 3 bases from V and 7 bases from J, with 12 bases between. Germline assignment: CDR1 SGHTA and CDR2 FQGTGA. The CDR3 extends over 14 amino acids. CDR3 in amino acids: CASSLSGSNGELFF. In nucleotides, the CDR3 is TGTGCCAGCAGCTTGAGCGGGTCCAACGGGGAGCTGTTTTTT. The full variable domain, its missing parts supplied by reference TRBV7-3 and TRBJ2-2, is GAGVSQTPSNKVTEKGKYVELRCDPISGHTALYWYRQSLGQGPEFLIYFQGTGAADDSGLPNDRFFAVRPEGSVSTLKIQRTERGDSAVYLCASSLSGSNGELFFGEGSRLTVL.

A few counts support this clonotype. The J gene is TRBJ1-1, the V gene TRBV29-1; D is undetermined. This CDR3 has 13 amino acids. Trimming shortened V by 7 bases and J by 5 bases, and 17 bases separated the two germline ends. Germline V gene sequence: CDR1 SQVTM, CDR2 ANQGSEA. DNA of the CDR3: TGCAGCGGCAGAGACCGGGTTGCTACTGAAGCTTTCTTT. Its protein product is CSGRDRVATEAFF. Based on the CDR3 plus reference TRBV29-1 and TRBJ1-1, the full variable domain is SAVISQKPSRDICQRGTSLTIQCQVDSQVTMMFWYRQQPGQSLTLIATANQGSEATYESGFVIDKFPISRPNLTFSTLTVSNMSPEDSSIYLCSGRDRVATEAFFGQGTRLTVV.